This is a list of T cell receptor beta chains from one sample in a study of glioma-infiltrating T cells after dendritic cell vaccination. Sequencing was performed with immunoSEQ multiplex PCR; in TCRdb, only in-frame clones are kept and a portion is missing. The table has roughly 88,000 clones, roughly 77% seen once. The input for sequencing was blood, taken after dendritic cell vaccination. The origin of the receptors is a human donor with glioblastoma. CDR3s include the opening cysteine and the closing phenylalanine or tryptophan. The order of the fields is clone size, V gene, D gene, J gene, CDR3 protein, CDR3 DNA. A D gene is named only where the DNA matches it firmly. Clone size appears in some rows only: once, few, many, or a class for an expanded clone.

abundance: -; v_gene: TRBV5-1; d_gene: -; j_gene: TRBJ2-5; CDR3aa: CASSLDSTGETQYF; CDR3nt: TGCGCCAGCAGCTTGGATTCGACGGGAGAGACCCAGTACTTC
abundance: few; v_gene: TRBV4-1; d_gene: TRBD1; j_gene: TRBJ1-5; CDR3aa: CASSQGLLRGQNYQPQHF; CDR3nt: TGCGCCAGCAGCCAAGGCCTGTTAAGGGGGCAGAACTATCAGCCCCAGCATTTT
abundance: -; v_gene: TRBV6-1; d_gene: TRBD1; j_gene: TRBJ1-2; CDR3aa: CASSATGGLYGYTF; CDR3nt: TGTGCCAGCAGTGCGACAGGGGGTCTTTATGGCTACACCTTC
abundance: -; v_gene: TRBV29-1; d_gene: -; j_gene: TRBJ2-3; CDR3aa: CSVVGRGHNTDTQYF; CDR3nt: TGCAGCGTTGTGGGGAGGGGACACAACACAGATACGCAGTATTTT
abundance: -; v_gene: TRBV7-9; d_gene: -; j_gene: TRBJ1-2; CDR3aa: CASSPYGNTNYGYTF; CDR3nt: TGTGCCAGCAGCCCTTATGGTAACACTAACTATGGCTACACCTTC
abundance: -; v_gene: TRBV6-6; d_gene: -; j_gene: TRBJ2-7; CDR3aa: CASSFRYRQSSYEQYF; CDR3nt: TGTGCCAGCAGTTTTAGGTACCGACAAAGCTCCTACGAGCAGTACTTC
abundance: -; v_gene: TRBV19; d_gene: TRBD1; j_gene: TRBJ1-5; CDR3aa: CASSIGGGQGRNQPQHF; CDR3nt: TGTGCCAGTAGTATAGGGGGGGGACAGGGACGCAATCAGCCCCAGCATTTT
abundance: -; v_gene: TRBV7-9; d_gene: -; j_gene: TRBJ2-2; CDR3aa: CASSQGRDIQRGFTGELFF; CDR3nt: TGTGCCAGCAGCCAAGGTCGGGACATCCAAAGGGGTTTCACCGGGGAGCTGTTTTTT
abundance: few; v_gene: TRBV7-3; d_gene: TRBD1; j_gene: TRBJ1-4; CDR3aa: CPQGDRVHEKLFF; CDR3nt: TGTCCACAAGGAGACAGGGTTCATGAAAAACTGTTTTTT
abundance: -; v_gene: TRBV6-1; d_gene: -; j_gene: TRBJ1-5; CDR3aa: CASSVNGERPQHF; CDR3nt: TGTGCCAGCAGTGTGAATGGGGAGAGGCCCCAGCATTTT